The 32 T cell receptor beta chains given below trace back to one sample, sequenced in a study of shared clonotypes between healthy human individuals. The naive CD8 subset, CD45RO-negative cells positively selected for CCR7, excluded terminally differentiated effector memory CD45RA+ cells. Sequencing used immunoSEQ multiplex PCR; TCRdb keeps in-frame clones, though not all of them. The repertoire has millions of clones, about 93% of them found once; the top ten carry around 1.7%. Sequences were obtained from naive CD8+ T cells from PBMCs. The origin of the receptors is a man aged 18 to 29 in good health. Some clones in this sample may be carry-over from other donors' samples.

The rearrangement joins TRBV4-2 to TRBJ2-3; D remains ambiguous. Germline-derived CDR1 and CDR2 are LGHNA and YNFKEQ. V was shortened by 4 bases and J by 9 bases, with 20 bases between the two germline ends. The CDR3 is 15 residues long. The DNA for the CDR3 is TGTGCCAGCAGCCCTCCAAGTCCGGGTCGAGAAACGCAGTATTTT. As protein: CASSPPSPGRETQYF.

The J gene is TRBJ2-2, the V gene TRBV7-6; 12 positions match TRBD2. The CDR3 consists of 16 residues. In germline, CDR1 is SGHVS, CDR2 FNYEAQ. The junction had 2 bases not matched to a gene; V was cut back by 4 bases and J by 2 bases. CDR3 nucleotides: TGTGCCAGCAGCTCCGGACTAGCGGGAAACACCGGGGAGCTGTTTTTT. Amino acid sequence: CASSSGLAGNTGELFF.

This clone has only a few counts. V is TRBV5-6 and J is TRBJ1-2; D ambiguous. Germline-derived CDR1 and CDR2 are SGHDT and YYEEEE. Trimming pared 4 bases from V and 4 bases from J, leaving 8 bases between. The CDR3 sequence is 12 residues long. CDR3 loop: CASSGEAYGYTF. CDR3 nucleotides: TGTGCCAGCAGCGGGGAAGCCTATGGCTACACCTTC.

The rearrangement links TRBV5-6 to TRBJ1-5; tentative D call: TRBD1 (6 bases). The CDR3 runs 13 residues. V shed 4 bases and J shed 7 bases, with 12 bases lying between them. CDR1 is SGHDT and CDR2 is YYEEEE in the germline V gene. The CDR3 bases are TGTGCCAGCAGCGGGGGGCCTGGGCAGCCCCAGCATTTT. Protein product: CASSGGPGQPQHF. The full variable domain, its missing parts supplied by reference TRBV5-6 and TRBJ1-5, is DAGVTQSPTHLIKTRGQQVTLRCSPKSGHDTVSWYQQALGQGPQFIFQYYEEEERQRGNFPDRFSGHQFPNYSSELNVNALLLGDSALYLCASSGGPGQPQHFGDGTRLSIL.

On this clone: Other DNA sequences from this sample encode an identical CDR3 as well. V and J are TRBV10-1 and TRBJ2-7; maybe TRBD2 (6 bases). CDR1 is WNHNN and CDR2 is SYGVQD in the germline V gene (reference sequence). V gave up 0 bases and J gave up 1 base, with 7 bases separating them. The CDR3 is made up of 14 amino acids. The CDR3 sequence: CASSESGSSYEQYF. The CDR3 DNA follows: TGCGCCAGCAGTGAGTCCGGGAGTTCCTACGAGCAGTACTTC.

This clone was observed a single time. This chain links TRBV14 with TRBJ1-1, with D hard to call. From germline, CDR1 is SGHDN and CDR2 FVKESK. The length of the CDR3 is 14 residues. Trimming took 4 bases from V and 2 from J, leaving 11 bases between them. CDR3 nucleotide sequence: TGTGCCAGCAGCCGGGATTGGGTCAACACTGAAGCTTTCTTT. Residues: CASSRDWVNTEAFF. Full variable domain (remainder filled in from reference TRBV14 and TRBJ1-1): EAGVTQFPSHSVIEKGQTVTLRCDPISGHDNLYWYRRVMGKEIKFLLHFVKESKQDESGMPNNRFLAERTGGTYSTLKVQPAELEDSGVYFCASSRDWVNTEAFFGQGTRLTVV.

J is TRBJ2-1 and V is TRBV4-2; weak D call: TRBD2 (5 bases). There are 15 residues in the CDR3. Looked up from germline, CDR1 is LGHNA and CDR2 is YNFKEQ. V lost 1 base and J lost 5, with 12 bases in between. The CDR3 region is CASSQATRTHNEQFF. CDR3 nucleotide sequence: TGTGCCAGCAGCCAAGCCACTCGGACTCACAATGAGCAGTTCTTC.

The count of this clone is one. J is TRBJ2-1 and V is TRBV7-2, with a possible D match to TRBD1 (6 bases). The ends were cut back, 5 bases at V and 2 bases at J, with 13 bases in the middle. The CDR3 length is 15 residues. Germline CDR1 is SGHTA and CDR2 is FQGNSA. The CDR3 protein is CASSTRGGAYNEQFF. For the CDR3, the DNA is TGTGCCAGCAGCACTAGAGGGGGAGCCTACAATGAGCAGTTCTTC.

V is TRBV29-1 and J is TRBJ2-7; 12 bases are shared with TRBD2. This CDR3 is built from 17 residues. Germline V gives CDR1 SQVTM, CDR2 ANQGSEA. Trimming took 7 bases from V and 3 from J; bases not matched to a gene: 16. In DNA, the CDR3 is TGCAGCGGCGAACTAGCGGGAGGCCAAAACGTCATCTACGAGCAGTACTTC. Protein: CSGELAGGQNVIYEQYF.

This chain joins TRBV7-3 and TRBJ2-1; D gene uncertain. Trimming took off 5 bases at V and 8 bases at J, with 16 bases between the two ends. Germline V gives CDR1 SGHTA, CDR2 FQGTGA. CDR3 size: 14 residues. CDR3 coding DNA: TGTGCCAGCAGCCCCCGTGAGGACCGGGATGAGCAGTTCTTC. The encoded protein is CASSPREDRDEQFF. The full variable domain, in which reference TRBV7-3 and TRBJ2-1 provide the parts outside the CDR3, is GAGVSQTPSNKVTEKGKYVELRCDPISGHTALYWYRQSLGQGPEFLIYFQGTGAADDSGLPNDRFFAVRPEGSVSTLKIQRTERGDSAVYLCASSPREDRDEQFFGPGTRLTVL.

The CDR3 sequence is CAISDPRTGGAGGANVLTF. In DNA, the CDR3 is TGTGCCATCAGTGACCCTCGTACAGGGGGCGCCGGTGGGGCCAACGTCCTGACTTTC. The V call is TRBV10-3, the J call TRBJ2-6; 9 bases fit TRBD1. V was clipped by 3 bases and J by 3 bases; unmatched bases: 12. Germline values: CDR1 ENHRY, CDR2 SYGVKD. The CDR3 runs to 19 residues.

The chain links TRBV28 to TRBJ1-5; TRBD1 agrees at 7 bases. CDR1 and CDR2 (germline): MDHEN, SYDVKM. V trimming: 4 bases; J trimming: 9 bases; junction bases outside the gene matches: 21. The CDR3 is 18 residues long. CDR3 coding DNA: TGTGCCAGCAGTTCACAGGTCCGGGACAGAGCATTGGGGGGGCCCCAGCATTTT. This encodes CASSSQVRDRALGGPQHF.

The gene calls are TRBV30 and TRBJ2-7; 7 bases map to TRBD1. V gave up 0 bases and J gave up 12 bases; unmatched junction bases: 5. Germline lookup yields CDR1 GTSNPN and CDR2 SVGIG (reference sequence). This CDR3 comprises 11 residues. The DNA for the CDR3 is TGTGCCTGGAGTGTCTTAGGGGGCCGGTACTTC. This sequence encodes CAWSVLGGRYF.

This chain connects TRBV10-3 to TRBJ1-2, with TRBD1 matching 7 bases. The junction had 8 bases not matched to a gene; V was cut back by 0 bases and J by 4 bases. CDR3 size: 16 residues. Looked up from germline, CDR1 is ENHRY and CDR2 is SYGVKD. The CDR3 coding sequence is TGTGCCATCAGTGAGTCGAAGGACAGGAGGGTCTATGGCTACACCTTC. The encoded protein is CAISESKDRRVYGYTF.

This chain connects TRBV5-8 to TRBJ2-7, with D perhaps given as TRBD1 or TRBD2 (5 bases each). Germline V CDR1 and CDR2: SGHTS, YDEGEE. There are 15 residues in the CDR3. The germline V and J ends were trimmed by 4 bases and 0 bases, with 14 bases remaining between them. CDR3 region: CASSPWDGNSYEQYF. The CDR3 DNA sequence: TGTGCCAGCAGCCCGTGGGACGGGAACTCCTACGAGCAGTACTTC. The variable domain in full, with the rest retrieved from reference TRBV5-8 and TRBJ2-7, is EAGVTQSPTHLIKTRGQQATLRCSPISGHTSVYWYQQALGLGLQFLLWYDEGEERNRGNFPPRFSGRQFPNYSSELNVNALELEDSALYLCASSPWDGNSYEQYFGPGTRLTVT.

The chain links TRBV29-1 to TRBJ2-5, with D perhaps assigned TRBD1 or TRBD2 (5 bases each). TRBJ2-7 matches the DNA end more closely, so the J call is doubtful. Germline V gene lookup returns CDR1 SQVTM and CDR2 ANQGSEA. The CDR3 length is 12 residues. As DNA, the CDR3 is TGCAGCGTTGAGCCAGGGACGGACGAGCAGTACTTC. Translating gives CSVEPGTDEQYF.

This clone was observed a single time. The chain couples TRBV15 to TRBJ1-5; D remains ambiguous. From germline, CDR1 is LNHNV and CDR2 YYDKDF (reference sequence). Trimming removed 1 base from V and 1 base from J, with 17 bases in between. The CDR3 is made up of 18 amino acids. The DNA for the CDR3 is TGTGCCACCAGCAGAGCACCGGGCTCCGGACGGAGCAATCAGCCCCAGCATTTT. This translates into CATSRAPGSGRSNQPQHF.

The chain joins TRBV5-1 to TRBJ1-1, with TRBD1 as a possible D gene (5 bases). This CDR3 contains 13 residues. Germline V gene data show CDR1 as SGHRS and CDR2 as YFSETQ. V was shortened by 7 bases and J by 4 bases, with 14 bases between the two germline ends. The CDR3 region has the DNA TGCGCCAGCCGAGGTGGGGGGATCACTGAAGCTTTCTTT. Protein product: CASRGGGITEAFF. The full variable domain, in which reference TRBV5-1 and TRBJ1-1 provide the parts outside the CDR3, is KAGVTQTPRYLIKTRGQQVTLSCSPISGHRSVSWYQQTPGQGLQFLFEYFSETQRNKGNFPGRFSGRQFSNSRSEMNVSTLELGDSALYLCASRGGGITEAFFGQGTRLTVV.

This clone was counted a single time. This chain links TRBV7-9 with TRBJ2-1; 10 bases are a match to TRBD1. V lost 5 bases and J lost 3; bases outside the gene matches: 7. The CDR3 is 16 residues long. The germline CDR1 and CDR2 sequences are SEHNR and FQNEAQ (reference sequence). The chain's CDR3 is CASSPGTGAYYNEQFF. CDR3 DNA: TGTGCCAGCAGCCCGGGGACAGGGGCCTACTACAATGAGCAGTTCTTC.

This rearrangement joins TRBV25-1 to TRBJ2-7, with TRBD1 as a possible D gene (6 bases). The CDR3 sequence is 15 residues long. CDR1 and CDR2 from the germline V gene are MGHDK and SYGVNS. V was clipped by 0 bases and J by 6 bases, with 15 bases between them. CDR3 sequence reads: CASSEYGQGLREQYF. CDR3 DNA: TGTGCCAGCAGTGAATATGGGCAGGGGTTGCGCGAGCAGTACTTC.

The chain links TRBV9 to TRBJ2-1; 10 nucleotides line up with TRBD2. Germline V gene lookup returns CDR1 SGDLS and CDR2 YYNGEE. Trimming cost V 3 bases and J 5 bases; bases outside gene matches: 8. The CDR3 covers 16 residues. The CDR3 coding sequence is TGTGCCAGCAGCGCCTATACTAGCGGGATAGACAATGAGCAGTTCTTC. Residues: CASSAYTSGIDNEQFF.

J is TRBJ2-2 and V is TRBV5-1; the D is unclear. There are 15 residues in the CDR3. Germline loops: CDR1 SGHRS, CDR2 YFSETQ. V was shortened by 1 base and J by 0 bases, with 7 bases between the two germline ends. This CDR3 is CASSLIQTNTGELFF. DNA of the CDR3: TGCGCCAGCAGCTTGATCCAGACGAACACCGGGGAGCTGTTTTTT. Full variable domain (missing parts from reference TRBV5-1 and TRBJ2-2): KAGVTQTPRYLIKTRGQQVTLSCSPISGHRSVSWYQQTPGQGLQFLFEYFSETQRNKGNFPGRFSGRQFSNSRSEMNVSTLELGDSALYLCASSLIQTNTGELFFGEGSRLTVL.

This chain joins TRBV15 and TRBJ1-2; no reliable D call. The CDR3 is 14 amino acids. Germline V gene data show CDR1 as LNHNV and CDR2 as YYDKDF (reference sequence). The V gene lost 3 bases and the J gene lost 2 bases, with 10 bases spanning the gap. The DNA of the CDR3 is TGTGCCACCAGCAGGGGCAGCCTAAACTATGGCTACACCTTC. Residues: CATSRGSLNYGYTF.

This rearrangement joins TRBV5-1 to TRBJ2-1; TRBD1 matches 7 bases. This CDR3 contains 17 residues. Germline-derived CDR1 and CDR2 are SGHRS and YFSETQ. With 3 bases clipped from V and 0 bases from J, the junction kept 9 bases outside the gene matches. The CDR3 DNA is TGCGCCAGCAGCTGGCCTCGGCAGGGGGACTCCTACAATGAGCAGTTCTTC. Protein: CASSWPRQGDSYNEQFF. The full variable domain, completed using reference TRBV5-1 and TRBJ2-1, is KAGVTQTPRYLIKTRGQQVTLSCSPISGHRSVSWYQQTPGQGLQFLFEYFSETQRNKGNFPGRFSGRQFSNSRSEMNVSTLELGDSALYLCASSWPRQGDSYNEQFFGPGTRLTVL.

The chain employs TRBV29-1 and TRBJ2-2; D not certain. Germline CDR1 and CDR2: SQVTM and ANQGSEA. The CDR3 runs to 11 residues. V lost 5 bases and J lost 7, with 8 bases in between. The CDR3 here is CSVRTSGELFF. The CDR3, as DNA: TGCAGCGTTCGAACGAGCGGGGAGCTGTTTTTT.

The chain couples TRBV15 to TRBJ1-1, with no clear D. The germline V gene has CDR1 LNHNV and CDR2 YYDKDF (reference sequence). Trimming removed 0 bases from V and 10 bases from J, with 15 bases in between. CDR3 length equals 14 residues. DNA of the CDR3: TGTGCCACCAGCAGAGATGAAATGGGGTTCGGAGCTTTCTTT. It specifies CATSRDEMGFGAFF.

The chain recombines TRBV30 with TRBJ2-1; D is uncertain. The germline V gene encodes CDR1 GTSNPN and CDR2 SVGIG (reference sequence). The CDR3 spans 12 residues. V gave up 0 bases and J gave up 9 bases, with 9 bases separating them. CDR3 in DNA: TGTGCCTGGAGTGTACAGCCGCTTGAGCAGTTCTTC. This sequence encodes CAWSVQPLEQFF.

A word on this clone: Other DNA sequences in the sample encode the same CDR3. The chain is built from TRBV10-2 and TRBJ2-7; D may match TRBD1 or TRBD2 (5 bases each). Germline V gene lookup returns CDR1 WSHSY and CDR2 SAAADI. V was trimmed by 2 bases and J by 3 bases, leaving 5 bases between them. CDR3 length: 12 residues. DNA for the CDR3: TGCGCCAGCAGTGAGGGGGGCTACGAGCAGTACTTC. Translated, it gives CASSEGGYEQYF.

The V call is TRBV10-2, the J call TRBJ1-3; D gene uncertain. Deletions cut 3 bases from V and 0 bases from J, with 6 bases between. The germline gives CDR1 WSHSY, CDR2 SAAADI. The CDR3 has 14 residues. The CDR3 DNA follows: TGCGCCAGCAGTGAAAGTCCCTCTGGAAACACCATATATTTT. Protein: CASSESPSGNTIYF.

The rearrangement joins TRBV5-1 to TRBJ1-1; tentatively, D is TRBD1 (5 bases). Germline V CDR1 and CDR2: SGHRS, YFSETQ. This CDR3 has 15 residues. Trimming shortened V by 4 bases and J by 1 base, and 14 bases separated the two germline ends. CDR3 bases: TGCGCCAGCAGCCTCTGGGACGGAGGGAACACTGAAGCTTTCTTT. The encoded protein is CASSLWDGGNTEAFF.

This chain uses TRBV30 with TRBJ2-5, with D perhaps matching TRBD1 (6 bases). The J call could be wrong; TRBJ2-7 is a better fit for the DNA end. In germline, CDR1 is GTSNPN, CDR2 SVGIG (reference sequence). CDR3 length: 15 amino acids. CDR3 region: CAWIPGESEWGEQYF. The CDR3 DNA follows: TGTGCCTGGATCCCAGGGGAGTCCGAATGGGGCGAGCAGTACTTC.

The chain joins TRBV2 to TRBJ2-1; the match to TRBD2 covers 8 bases. Germline values: CDR1 SNHLY, CDR2 FYNNEI. The V segment lost 3 bases and the J segment 7 bases; nucleotides outside the gene matches: 17. The CDR3 loop spans 18 amino acids. As DNA, the CDR3 is TGTGCCAGCAGTGATCCGGGAAGGAGCGGGAGAGACCCGAATGAGCAGTTCTTC. As protein: CASSDPGRSGRDPNEQFF.